The clone carrying this T cell receptor (beta chain) was seen a handful of times. Its matching antigen is unknown. This specimen belongs to a study of T-cell memory formation after mild COVID-19. In the study overall: Most TCR clusters belonged to a single donor. Whole-study findings and limits: CD4/CD8 balance held among clones contracting day 15 to 85, and later expanders leaned CD4+. Shrinking CD4+ clones were chiefly CM and EM; CD8+ ones were chiefly EMRA.

Germline assignment: CDR1 SQVTM and CDR2 ANQGSEA. V lost 4 bases and J 4 bases, leaving 12 bases between the germline ends. The CDR3 covers 13 residues. Sample barcodes and UMIs were carried by the TCR alpha and TCR beta cDNA libraries that 5'RACE generated with constant-segment primers. TCRdb re-analysed the 5' RACE reads in MiXCR, keeping a single row per CDR3 protein. The table records around 90,000 distinct CDR3 sequences, over 13% of them present only once. Source material: PBMCs or a T cell subset sorted from them (not recorded which). The origin of this receptor is a man younger than 30 who had mild COVID-19 (a few samples of this study predate the infection). Cell type and time point are not known. The rearrangement links TRBV29-1 to TRBJ2-3; D possibly uses TRBD1 or TRBD2 (5 bases each). CDR3 in DNA: TGCAGCGTTGTGGGGACGAAAGCAGATACGCAGTATTTT. Amino acid sequence: CSVVGTKADTQYF.